This TCR beta chain originates from a study of blood T cells in healthy people across ages. Using a J-beta primer mix together with a sample-barcoded 5' primer, a second PCR was run for about 6 to 11 cycles. There were at least 3 million CDR3-containing paired-end reads obtained from each sample. Each CDR3 protein gets one entry after TCRdb re-called the 5' RACE reads with MiXCR. The table records around 800,000 distinct CDR3 sequences, 53% of them present only once. This clonotype was observed a handful of times. Germline V lookup: CDR1 SEHNR, CDR2 FQNEAQ (reference sequence). Trimming removed 5 bases at V and 6 bases at J, with 20 bases between. The length of the CDR3 is 15 residues.

V gene TRBV7-9 combines with J gene TRBJ2-7; either TRBD1 or TRBD2 may fit D (5 bases each). The receptor comes from a man of 80 years or more in good health. Material: blood. The CDR3 here is CASSPEAGTRVEQYF. CDR3 sequence (DNA): TGTGCCAGCAGCCCCGAGGCGGGCACCAGGGTCGAGCAGTACTTC. The entire variable domain, with the rest obtained from reference TRBV7-9 and TRBJ2-7, is as follows: DTGVSQNPRHKITKRGQNVTFRCDPISEHNRLYWYRQTLGQGPEFLTYFQNEAQLEKSRLLSDRFSAERPKGSFSTLEIQRTEQGDSAMYLCASSPEAGTRVEQYFGPGTRLTVT.